The 29 T cell receptor beta chains listed next were all sequenced from one sample in a study of high-grade serous ovarian cancer treatment subgroups. Generated by immunoSEQ multiplex PCR, the TCRdb table keeps only in-frame clones and is missing some. The sample carries some 9,100 clones, about 78% recorded once. Tumor samples were taken before definitive surgery or chemotherapy. Input material: tumor tissue. These receptors were obtained from a human donor with high-grade serous ovarian cancer.

This chain joins TRBV9 and TRBJ1-1; no clear D gene. There are 13 residues in the CDR3. Germline CDR1 SGDLS, CDR2 YYNGEE. V lost 5 bases, J lost 2 bases, and 10 bases lay in between. Here the CDR3 DNA reads TGTGCCAGCAGTCATAACAGAAACACTGAAGCTTTCTTT. It translates to CASSHNRNTEAFF.

This chain links TRBV6-5 with TRBJ2-3, with D uncertain. CDR1 MNHEY and CDR2 SVGAGI come from the germline V gene. Trimming removed 2 bases from V and 2 bases from J, with 5 bases in between. The CDR3 is 13 amino acids. As DNA, the CDR3 is TGTGCCAGCAGTTACCGGACCACAGATACGCAGTATTTT. Protein: CASSYRTTDTQYF.

The rearrangement joins TRBV19 to TRBJ2-7; D unclear. The CDR3 totals 16 residues. CDR1 is LNHDA and CDR2 is SQIVND in the germline V gene (reference sequence). V lost 3 bases, J lost 6 bases, and 21 bases lay in between. CDR3 sequence: CASSIIGGFLYSEQYF. The CDR3 DNA is TGTGCCAGTAGTATTATTGGCGGATTCCTCTACTCCGAGCAGTACTTC.

This chain connects TRBV28 to TRBJ2-3; 13 bases map to TRBD2. V lost 2 bases and J lost 1; bases outside the gene matches: 9. This CDR3 contains 19 residues. Germline values: CDR1 MDHEN, CDR2 SYDVKM. The CDR3 bases are TGTGCCAGCAGTTTAAGATACGGACTAGCGGGAGTCGGCACAGATACGCAGTATTTT. As protein: CASSLRYGLAGVGTDTQYF.

The chain joins TRBV11-2 to TRBJ2-3; D possibly corresponds to TRBD2 (6 bases). The germline gives CDR1 SGHAT, CDR2 FQNNGV. This CDR3 region has 16 residues. V dropped 0 bases and J dropped 2 bases, with 12 bases sitting between them. The DNA for the CDR3 is TGTGCCAGCAGCTTAGATCCCCCGGGAGTCACAGATACGCAGTATTTT. It yields the protein CASSLDPPGVTDTQYF. Filled out from reference TRBV11-2 and TRBJ2-3, the complete variable domain reads EAGVAQSPRYKIIEKRQSVAFWCNPISGHATLYWYQQILGQGPKLLIQFQNNGVVDDSQLPKDRFSAERLKGVDSTLKIQPAKLEDSAVYLCASSLDPPGVTDTQYFGPGTRLTVL.

The chain is built from TRBV18 and TRBJ2-3, with 8 bases lining up with TRBD2. Germline trimming cut 3 bases from V and 4 bases from J; bases unmatched to any gene: 6. CDR3 length equals 15 residues. Per germline, CDR1 KGHSH and CDR2 LQKENI. This CDR3 is CASSPREAHPDTQYF. As DNA, the CDR3 is TGTGCCAGCTCACCGCGGGAGGCCCACCCAGATACGCAGTATTTT.

The V gene is TRBV9, the J gene TRBJ1-6; D gene unclear. The V end was cut by 0 bases, the J end by 7 bases, with 11 bases between. The CDR3 covers 15 residues. The germline gives CDR1 SGDLS, CDR2 YYNGEE. CDR3 nucleotide sequence: TGTGCCAGCAGCGTAGAAGGATTTGGGAATTCACCCCTCCACTTT. Its translation is CASSVEGFGNSPLHF.

The chain recombines TRBV14 with TRBJ2-5, with D possibly called TRBD1 or TRBD2 (5 bases each). V shed 4 bases and J shed 14 bases, with 20 bases lying between them. The germline V gene encodes CDR1 SGHDN and CDR2 FVKESK. The CDR3 totals 13 residues. CDR3 residues: CASSLTQGATAYF. CDR3 DNA: TGTGCCAGCAGCCTGACTCAGGGAGCCACAGCCTACTTC.

The gene calls are TRBV18 and TRBJ2-2; TRBD1 matches 9 bases. J lost 6 bases, V lost 4 bases, and 0 bases had no gene match. The CDR3 is 13 amino acids. The V gene's germline CDR1 is KGHSH and CDR2 LQKENI. The CDR3 nucleotides are TGTGCCAGCTCACGGACAGGGGCCGGGGAGCTGTTTTTT. This sequence encodes CASSRTGAGELFF.

For this clone: The sample has other DNA sequences that encode this CDR3 too. This chain joins TRBV5-5 and TRBJ2-7; 8 positions match TRBD1. J was trimmed by 2 bases and V by 4 bases; bases with no gene match: 5. The germline CDR1 and CDR2 sequences are SGHKS and YYEKEE (reference sequence). The length of the CDR3 is 14 residues. CDR3 sequence: CASSRGQGAYEQYF. The DNA of the CDR3 is TGTGCCAGCAGCCGAGGACAGGGCGCCTACGAGCAGTACTTC.

As to this clone: At one boundary the junction diverges from the germline segment, which might be a read error. The chain is built from TRBV7-9 and TRBJ1-1, with D possibly being TRBD1 (5 bases). The CDR3 runs 16 residues. Germline CDR1 reads SEHNR; CDR2 reads FQNEAQ (reference sequence). CDR3 amino acids: CASSQDDQGWYTEAFF. For the CDR3, the DNA is TGCGCCAGCAGCCAAGATGACCAGGGATGGTACACTGAAGCTTTCTTT.

This chain joins TRBV5-1 and TRBJ1-1, with a possible D match to TRBD1 (6 bases). Germline V gene sequence: CDR1 SGHRS, CDR2 YFSETQ. Between the trimmed V and J ends, which lost 4 bases and 5 bases, there was a span of 24 bases. The CDR3 sequence is 17 residues long. CDR3: CASSPGGGRLGNTEAFF. CDR3 nucleotide sequence: TGCGCCAGCAGCCCGGGAGGGGGGCGCTTAGGAAATACTGAAGCTTTCTTT.

V usage is TRBV19 and J usage is TRBJ1-5; the D is unclear. CDR3 size: 15 residues. Germline assignment: CDR1 LNHDA and CDR2 SQIVND (reference sequence). The ends were cut back, 3 bases at V and 0 bases at J, with 9 bases in the middle. The CDR3 protein is CASSILNYSNQPQHF. The DNA for the CDR3 is TGTGCCAGTAGTATCTTGAACTATAGCAATCAGCCCCAGCATTTT. The full variable domain, rest sourced from reference TRBV19 and TRBJ1-5, is DGGITQSPKYLFRKEGQNVTLSCEQNLNHDAMYWYRQDPGQGLRLIYYSQIVNDFQKGDIAEGYSVSREKKESFPLTVTSAQKNPTAFYLCASSILNYSNQPQHFGDGTRLSIL.

The table lists this clone with a few counts. The chain has TRBV2 and TRBJ2-2, with D unresolved. This CDR3 is 12 amino acids long. CDR1 is SNHLY and CDR2 is FYNNEI in the germline V gene. The V end lost 5 bases, the J end lost 3 bases, and 4 bases lay between the germline ends. The CDR3 DNA is TGTGCCAGCAGTCGGGACACCGGGGAGCTGTTTTTT. It encodes CASSRDTGELFF.

The rearrangement joins TRBV6-5 to TRBJ1-3; TRBD1 aligns across 10 bases. The CDR3 covers 15 residues. V lost 7 bases to trimming and J lost 0 bases; unmatched junction nucleotides: 3. Germline CDR1 is MNHEY and CDR2 is SVGAGI. CDR3 in amino acids: CASTRDRGSGNTIYF. The DNA of the CDR3 is TGTGCCAGCACCCGGGACAGGGGCTCTGGAAACACCATATATTTT.

The rearrangement links TRBV28 to TRBJ1-5, with D possibly matching TRBD1 (5 bases). The CDR3 has 17 amino acids. V was cut by 7 bases and J by 0 bases, with 19 bases left in between. Germline CDR1 MDHEN, CDR2 SYDVKM. The CDR3 region has the DNA TGTGCCAGCACCTCCTCGGCGGGGACGTATAGCAATCAGCCCCAGCATTTT. It specifies CASTSSAGTYSNQPQHF.

This clone was seen only once. DNA of the CDR3: TGTGCCAGCAGTCCCCGTCGGGACGGGGCCAACGTCCTGACTTTC. Amino acids: CASSPRRDGANVLTF. V usage is TRBV27 and J usage is TRBJ2-6; the D call may be TRBD1 or TRBD2 (5 bases each). Germline-derived CDR1 and CDR2 are MNHEY and SMNVEV (reference sequence). V lost 5 bases, J lost 4 bases, and 12 bases lay in between. The CDR3 has 15 residues.

V is TRBV18 and J is TRBJ1-1, with 8 positions matching TRBD1. Germline V gene lookup returns CDR1 KGHSH and CDR2 LQKENI. There are 18 residues in the CDR3. The V gene end was trimmed by 8 bases and the J gene end by 1 base; junction bases not matched to a gene: 18. The chain's CDR3 is CASARPEWMTGENTEAFF. In nucleotides, the CDR3 is TGTGCCAGCGCGCGACCGGAATGGATGACAGGGGAGAACACTGAAGCTTTCTTT.

The V call is TRBV9, the J call TRBJ1-2, with 8 bases aligning to TRBD1. Trimming cost V 1 base and J 2 bases; bases outside gene matches: 1. This CDR3 comprises 14 residues. Germline CDR1 is SGDLS and CDR2 is YYNGEE. The CDR3 bases are TGTGCCAGCAGCGTACAGGGGGCAAACTATGGCTACACCTTC. This encodes CASSVQGANYGYTF.

This sequence joins TRBV5-1 and TRBJ2-6; 9 bases line up with TRBD1. Losses at the gene ends were 1 base for V and 1 base for J; bases not matched to a gene: 3. The CDR3 loop spans 17 amino acids. Germline-derived CDR1 and CDR2 are SGHRS and YFSETQ. DNA of the CDR3: TGCGCCAGCAGCTTGTCGGGACAGGGTTCTGGGGCCAACGTCCTGACTTTC. Translated, it gives CASSLSGQGSGANVLTF. Full variable domain (outside the CDR3, taken from reference TRBV5-1 and TRBJ2-6): KAGVTQTPRYLIKTRGQQVTLSCSPISGHRSVSWYQQTPGQGLQFLFEYFSETQRNKGNFPGRFSGRQFSNSRSEMNVSTLELGDSALYLCASSLSGQGSGANVLTFGAGSRLTVL.

V is TRBV11-2 and J is TRBJ2-7; tentatively, D is TRBD1 (5 bases). The germline CDR1 and CDR2 sequences are SGHAT and FQNNGV. Trimming left V 5 bases short and J 4 bases short, with 15 bases between. The CDR3 is 14 amino acids. CDR3 sequence: CASSPSIGEYEQYF. In DNA, the CDR3 is TGTGCCAGCAGCCCCAGTATAGGGGAATACGAGCAGTACTTC.

The CDR3 sequence is CASSLIAGEDTQYF. The CDR3 DNA follows: TGCGCCAGCAGCTTGATAGCGGGAGAAGATACGCAGTATTTT. The chain is built from TRBV5-1 and TRBJ2-3, with 9 bases fitting TRBD2. The CDR3 length is 14 residues. Germline trimming cut 1 base from V and 5 bases from J; bases unmatched to any gene: 2. Germline CDR1 reads SGHRS; CDR2 reads YFSETQ.

The rearrangement links TRBV11-3 to TRBJ2-2; D not resolved. The CDR3 is 19 amino acids. The germline gives CDR1 SGHNT, CDR2 YENEEA. Trimming shortened V by 2 bases and J by 5 bases, and 24 bases separated the two germline ends. The CDR3 DNA reads as TGTGCCAGCAGCTTACTGTCTGTCTACTTAGGGATCGTGACCGGGGAGCTGTTTTTT. Residues: CASSLLSVYLGIVTGELFF.

The V and J genes are TRBV5-1 and TRBJ2-1; 9 positions agree with TRBD2. There are 16 residues in the CDR3. The germline gives CDR1 SGHRS, CDR2 YFSETQ. The V gene end was trimmed by 4 bases and the J gene end by 2 bases; junction bases not matched to a gene: 7. DNA of the CDR3: TGCGCCAGCAGCCAGGCGGGAGGGCCGACCTACAATGAGCAGTTCTTC. Protein sequence: CASSQAGGPTYNEQFF.

The rearrangement joins TRBV2 to TRBJ2-7, with D possibly TRBD1 on 5 matching bases. V was trimmed by 2 bases and J by 4 bases, leaving 12 bases between them. This CDR3 comprises 14 residues. The V gene's germline CDR1 is SNHLY and CDR2 FYNNEI. DNA of the CDR3: TGTGCCAGCAGTGAACTGGCAGGGTTATACGAGCAGTACTTC. Its protein product is CASSELAGLYEQYF.

Here the CDR3 reads CASSPPLETDTQYF. The CDR3 bases are TGTGCCAGCAGCCCCCCCTTAGAAACAGATACGCAGTATTTT. The V gene is TRBV4-2, the J gene TRBJ2-3, with no clear D. The CDR3 covers 14 residues. Trimming left V 4 bases short and J 3 bases short, with 11 bases between. CDR1 and CDR2 from the germline V gene are LGHNA and YNFKEQ.

This clone came up a few times. CDR3 region: CASSLTGVVTEAFF. The CDR3 nucleotides are TGTGCCAGCAGTCTGACAGGGGTGGTCACTGAAGCTTTCTTT. This chain connects TRBV27 to TRBJ1-1, with TRBD1 identical over 8 bases. V shed 5 bases, J shed 4 bases, and the junction held 6 bases outside the gene matches. This CDR3 region has 14 residues. Per the germline V gene, CDR1 is MNHEY and CDR2 is SMNVEV (reference sequence).

The V gene is TRBV28, the J gene TRBJ2-5, with D unresolved. Between the trimmed V and J ends, which lost 6 bases and 3 bases, there was a span of 14 bases. This CDR3 comprises 14 residues. Per germline, CDR1 MDHEN and CDR2 SYDVKM. CDR3 sequence: CASSYRNPEETQYF. The CDR3 DNA reads as TGTGCCAGCAGCTATCGGAACCCGGAAGAGACCCAGTACTTC.

The chain has TRBV4-1 and TRBJ2-1; D gene ambiguous. V lost 0 bases and J 9 bases, leaving 9 bases between the germline ends. Germline loops: CDR1 MGHRA, CDR2 YSYEKL. This CDR3 is 13 amino acids long. The DNA for the CDR3 is TGCGCCAGCAGCCAAGAGCCCCGAAGTGAGCAGTTCTTC. Encoded protein: CASSQEPRSEQFF.